A single sample is the source of the 22 T cell receptor beta chains below, sequenced in a study of cytomegalovirus exposure and HLA in healthy donors. With 60 Vbeta and 13 Jbeta primers, the PCR was carried out. TCRdb's table, derived via immunoSEQ multiplex PCR, lists solely in-frame clones and lacks some. The sample carries some 140,000 clones, roughly 80% recorded once. What was sequenced was PBMCs. These receptors were obtained from a man younger than 40 in good health and CMV-seronegative.

The rearrangement uses TRBV11-2 and TRBJ2-5; D remains ambiguous. Trimming removed 1 base at V and 1 base at J, with 10 bases between. The CDR3 has 15 amino acids. Germline assignment: CDR1 SGHAT and CDR2 FQNNGV. This chain's CDR3 is CASSLALVSQETQYF. The CDR3 coding sequence is TGTGCCAGCAGCTTAGCCCTTGTGTCCCAAGAGACCCAGTACTTC.

The rearrangement uses TRBV9 and TRBJ2-3; TRBD2 aligns across 9 bases. V shed 0 bases and J 6 bases; nucleotides not matched to a gene: 2. The CDR3 totals 14 residues. CDR1 is SGDLS and CDR2 is YYNGEE in the germline V gene. DNA of the CDR3: TGTGCCAGCAGCGTAGAAGGACTAGCGGATACGCAGTATTTT. Translating it yields CASSVEGLADTQYF.

Of note for this clone: This CDR3 is also generated by other DNA sequences in the sample. The V call is TRBV10-3, the J call TRBJ2-1; 11 positions match TRBD2. Per the germline V gene, CDR1 is ENHRY and CDR2 is SYGVKD. The ends lost 11 bases at V and 9 bases at J; junction bases unmatched: 9. CDR3 length equals 13 residues. The chain's CDR3 is CAAQVAGGGEQFF. In nucleotides, the CDR3 is TGTGCCGCCCAGGTAGCGGGAGGGGGTGAGCAGTTCTTC.

The chain links TRBV28 to TRBJ1-1; D is unresolved. This CDR3 contains 14 residues. Germline V CDR1 and CDR2: MDHEN, SYDVKM. V lost 6 bases to trimming and J lost 5 bases, with 16 bases between them. The DNA for the CDR3 is TGTGCCAGCAGCCCGTCCTTCGCGGGTACTGAAGCTTTCTTT. It is translated as CASSPSFAGTEAFF. The full variable domain, its missing parts supplied by reference TRBV28 and TRBJ1-1, is DVKVTQSSRYLVKRTGEKVFLECVQDMDHENMFWYRQDPGLGLRLIYFSYDVKMKEKGDIPEGYSVSREKKERFSLILESASTNQTSMYLCASSPSFAGTEAFFGQGTRLTVV.

The V and J genes are TRBV7-2 and TRBJ1-4; TRBD1 aligns across 8 bases. Germline CDR1 and CDR2: SGHTA and FQGNSA. The CDR3 extends over 14 amino acids. The V and J ends lost 1 base and 7 bases, in that order; junction bases with no gene match: 2. The CDR3 region is CASSLGQGSEKLFF. CDR3 bases: TGTGCCAGCAGCTTAGGACAGGGGTCTGAAAAACTGTTTTTT.

CDR3 nucleotide sequence: TGTGCCAGCAGTTTGGAGCAAGTTAATGAAAAACTGTTTTTT. Translated: CASSLEQVNEKLFF. The chain uses TRBV28 and TRBJ1-4, with D unresolved. The CDR3 length is 14 residues. Germline lookup yields CDR1 MDHEN and CDR2 SYDVKM. The V end lost 3 bases, the J end lost 4 bases, and 9 bases lay between the germline ends.

This chain joins TRBV5-1 and TRBJ2-7; 8 bases are a match to TRBD2. The length of the CDR3 is 15 residues. With V trimmed by 4 bases and J by 0 bases, 6 bases remained unmatched. The V gene's germline CDR1 is SGHRS and CDR2 YFSETQ. For the CDR3, the DNA is TGCGCCAGCAGCCGGGGGGGGGTCAGCTCCTACGAGCAGTACTTC. It is translated as CASSRGGVSSYEQYF.

The chain combines TRBV28 with TRBJ2-7, with 11 bases identical to TRBD1. V shed 8 bases and J 3 bases; nucleotides not matched to a gene: 6. Looked up from germline, CDR1 is MDHEN and CDR2 is SYDVKM. The CDR3 runs 14 residues. The CDR3 protein is CASEGQGVRYEQYF. CDR3 bases: TGTGCCAGCGAGGGACAGGGGGTTCGCTACGAGCAGTACTTC.

J is TRBJ2-1 and V is TRBV7-2; 7 bases line up with TRBD2. The CDR3 totals 15 residues. The V gene's germline CDR1 is SGHTA and CDR2 FQGNSA. Trimming removed 1 base from V and 9 bases from J; junction bases left unmatched: 9. The CDR3 bases are TGTGCCAGCAGCTTAGAATGGGAGGGCCGGGGTGAGCAGTTCTTC. Translation gives CASSLEWEGRGEQFF.

The chain recombines TRBV28 with TRBJ2-2; no clear D. V shed 2 bases and J shed 0 bases, with 10 bases lying between them. The germline V gene encodes CDR1 MDHEN and CDR2 SYDVKM. This CDR3 comprises 16 residues. CDR3 sequence (DNA): TGTGCCAGCAGTTTAACGGCGGTCGCGAACACCGGGGAGCTGTTTTTT. Translated, it gives CASSLTAVANTGELFF. The full variable domain, with the rest looked up from reference TRBV28 and TRBJ2-2, is DVKVTQSSRYLVKRTGEKVFLECVQDMDHENMFWYRQDPGLGLRLIYFSYDVKMKEKGDIPEGYSVSREKKERFSLILESASTNQTSMYLCASSLTAVANTGELFFGEGSRLTVL.

In its sample, this clone was seen once. The chain joins TRBV7-2 to TRBJ1-1; D possibly corresponds to TRBD1 (5 bases). The CDR3 loop spans 16 amino acids. V was pared by 5 bases and J by 1 base, with 17 bases between. The germline V gene has CDR1 SGHTA and CDR2 FQGNSA. The CDR3 spells CASSLMVTAWNTEAFF. CDR3 sequence (DNA): TGTGCCAGCAGCCTAATGGTGACAGCCTGGAACACTGAAGCTTTCTTT. Full variable domain (remainder filled in from reference TRBV7-2 and TRBJ1-1): GAGVSQSPSNKVTEKGKDVELRCDPISGHTALYWYRQSLGQGLEFLIYFQGNSAPDKSGLPSDRFSAERTGGSVSTLTIQRTQQEDSAVYLCASSLMVTAWNTEAFFGQGTRLTVV.

J is TRBJ2-3 and V is TRBV7-2; tentative D call: TRBD1 (6 bases). The CDR3 sequence is 16 residues long. Germline V gives CDR1 SGHTA, CDR2 FQGNSA. With 3 bases removed from V and 1 base from J, the gap between germline ends came to 14 bases. The CDR3 spells CASSFQGTIGTDTQYF. CDR3 bases: TGTGCCAGCAGCTTTCAGGGGACGATCGGCACAGATACGCAGTATTTT.

This clone was seen a handful of times. The CDR3 region is CASSDGLFSRDTQYF. DNA of the CDR3: TGTGCCAGCAGTGATGGACTATTTTCCCGAGATACGCAGTATTTT. The rearrangement uses TRBV6-6 and TRBJ2-3; D possibly corresponds to TRBD2 (6 bases). V shed 5 bases and J shed 5 bases, with 17 bases lying between them. The germline gives CDR1 MNHNY, CDR2 SVGAGI (reference sequence). The CDR3 consists of 15 residues.

The chain links TRBV21-1 to TRBJ1-5; the table's D call TRBD1 went unverified against the DNA. TRBV21-1 is given as a pseudogene. This CDR3 region has 19 residues. CDR3 in amino acids: CARADGEDASGVVDQPQHF. The CDR3 region has the DNA TGTGCCAGAGCCGACGGTGAAGACGCTTCAGGGGTGGTGGATCAGCCCCAGCATTTT.

In this sample, this clone turned up a few times. The rearrangement links TRBV5-1 to TRBJ2-1, with 7 nucleotides matching TRBD2. The CDR3 is 15 residues long. Germline CDR1 reads SGHRS; CDR2 reads YFSETQ. J lost 6 bases, V lost 1 base, and 7 bases had no gene match. This chain's CDR3 is CASSLILGGSNEQFF. The CDR3 nucleotides read TGCGCCAGCAGCTTGATCTTGGGGGGGTCCAATGAGCAGTTCTTC.

As DNA, the CDR3 is TGTGCCATCAGAGGGATTAGCGGGGCCTACGAGCAGTACTTC. Translating it yields CAIRGISGAYEQYF. The chain is built from TRBV10-3 and TRBJ2-7, with 8 bases identical to TRBD2. Germline values: CDR1 ENHRY, CDR2 SYGVKD. J lost 2 bases, V lost 6 bases, and 6 bases had no gene match. The CDR3 spans 14 residues.

This sequence joins TRBV28 and TRBJ2-7; a weak D match, TRBD2 (6 bases). Germline V lookup: CDR1 MDHEN, CDR2 SYDVKM. This CDR3 is built from 17 residues. Trimming removed 3 bases at V and 2 bases at J, with 20 bases between. In DNA, the CDR3 is TGTGCCAGCAGTTTCCGTGCATTCGGGGGTGCTACCTACGAGCAGTACTTC. The encoded protein is CASSFRAFGGATYEQYF. Combining the CDR3 with reference TRBV28 and TRBJ2-7 gives the whole variable domain DVKVTQSSRYLVKRTGEKVFLECVQDMDHENMFWYRQDPGLGLRLIYFSYDVKMKEKGDIPEGYSVSREKKERFSLILESASTNQTSMYLCASSFRAFGGATYEQYFGPGTRLTVT.

The rearrangement links TRBV27 to TRBJ2-7, with a weak D call TRBD2 (5 bases). Trimming took off 6 bases at V and 7 bases at J, with 10 bases between the two ends. In germline, CDR1 is MNHEY, CDR2 SMNVEV (reference sequence). This CDR3 comprises 11 residues. In DNA, the CDR3 is TGTGCCAGCAGGGGAGTATGGGAGCAGTACTTC. Translated, it gives CASRGVWEQYF.

This chain connects TRBV28 to TRBJ2-2, with 7 bases matching TRBD2. The V segment lost 5 bases and the J segment 4 bases; nucleotides outside the gene matches: 4. The germline V gene encodes CDR1 MDHEN and CDR2 SYDVKM. This CDR3 contains 14 residues. The CDR3 DNA reads as TGTGCCAGCAGTGCCTCGGGGGGCACCGGGGAGCTGTTTTTT. Its translation: CASSASGGTGELFF.

The rearrangement uses TRBV5-1 and TRBJ2-1; 10 nucleotides agree with TRBD2. Unmatched junction bases numbered 7, after V lost 1 base and J lost 0 bases. The CDR3 is 18 residues long. Germline lookup yields CDR1 SGHRS and CDR2 YFSETQ. The CDR3 reads CASSLTSGKESSYNEQFF. The CDR3 DNA is TGCGCCAGCAGCTTGACTAGCGGGAAGGAAAGCTCCTACAATGAGCAGTTCTTC.

V gene TRBV7-2 combines with J gene TRBJ2-3; D may be TRBD1 (6 bases). This CDR3 region has 16 residues. Trimming shortened V by 2 bases and J by 5 bases, and 17 bases separated the two germline ends. Germline CDR1 and CDR2: SGHTA and FQGNSA. CDR3 coding DNA: TGTGCCAGCAGCTTAAGCTCCCAGGGGCTGCTAGATACGCAGTATTTT. Protein: CASSLSSQGLLDTQYF.

The chain is built from TRBV5-1 and TRBJ2-3; 8 nucleotides line up with TRBD1. The CDR3 extends over 15 amino acids. CDR1 SGHRS and CDR2 YFSETQ come from the germline V gene. The ends lost 3 bases at V and 4 bases at J; junction bases unmatched: 7. CDR3 DNA: TGCGCCAGCAGCTATGAACAGGGGGTCGCAGATACGCAGTATTTT. Residues: CASSYEQGVADTQYF.